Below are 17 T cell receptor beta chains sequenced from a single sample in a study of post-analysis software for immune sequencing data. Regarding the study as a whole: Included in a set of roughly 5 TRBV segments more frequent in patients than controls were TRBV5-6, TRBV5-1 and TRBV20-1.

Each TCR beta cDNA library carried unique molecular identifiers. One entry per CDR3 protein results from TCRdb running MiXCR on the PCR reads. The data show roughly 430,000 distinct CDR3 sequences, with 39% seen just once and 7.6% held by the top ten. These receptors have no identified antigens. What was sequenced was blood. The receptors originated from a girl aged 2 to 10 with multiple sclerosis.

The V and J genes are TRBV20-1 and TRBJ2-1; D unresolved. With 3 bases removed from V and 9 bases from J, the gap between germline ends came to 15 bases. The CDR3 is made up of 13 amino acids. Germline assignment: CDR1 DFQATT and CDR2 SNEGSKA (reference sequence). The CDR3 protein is CSASAEPFGEQFF. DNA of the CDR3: TGCAGTGCTAGCGCGGAACCCTTTGGTGAGCAGTTCTTC.

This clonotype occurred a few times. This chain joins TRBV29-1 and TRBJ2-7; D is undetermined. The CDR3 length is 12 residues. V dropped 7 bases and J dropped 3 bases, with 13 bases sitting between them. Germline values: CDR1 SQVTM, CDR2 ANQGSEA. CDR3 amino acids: CSALDWGYEQYF. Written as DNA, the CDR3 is TGCAGCGCCCTGGATTGGGGCTACGAGCAGTACTTC.

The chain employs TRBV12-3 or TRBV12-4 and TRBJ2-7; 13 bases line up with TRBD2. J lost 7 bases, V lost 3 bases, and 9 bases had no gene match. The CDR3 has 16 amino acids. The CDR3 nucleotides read TGTGCCAGCAGTTTCGTGGGGACTAGCGGGGCCCGGGAGCAGTACTTC. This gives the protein CASSFVGTSGAREQYF.

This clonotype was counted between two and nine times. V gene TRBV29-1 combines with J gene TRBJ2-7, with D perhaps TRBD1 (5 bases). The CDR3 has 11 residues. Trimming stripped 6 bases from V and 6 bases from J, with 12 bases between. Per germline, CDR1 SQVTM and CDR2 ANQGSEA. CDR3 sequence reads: CSVFQGFEQYF. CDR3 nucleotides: TGCAGCGTGTTCCAGGGTTTCGAGCAGTACTTC.

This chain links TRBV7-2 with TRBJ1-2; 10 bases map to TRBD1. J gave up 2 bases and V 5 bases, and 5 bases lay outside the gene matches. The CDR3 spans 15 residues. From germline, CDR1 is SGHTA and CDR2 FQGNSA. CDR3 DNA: TGTGCCAGCAGCCCCCGGACAGGGGGAAACTATGGCTACACCTTC. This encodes CASSPRTGGNYGYTF.

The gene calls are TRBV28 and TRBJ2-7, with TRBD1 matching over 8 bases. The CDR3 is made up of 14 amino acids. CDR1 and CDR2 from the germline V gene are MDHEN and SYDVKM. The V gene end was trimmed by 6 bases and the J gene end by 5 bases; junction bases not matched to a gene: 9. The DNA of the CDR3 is TGTGCCAGCAGCCAGGCAGGGGGCATCAACGAGCAGTACTTC. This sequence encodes CASSQAGGINEQYF. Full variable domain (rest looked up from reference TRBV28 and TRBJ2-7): DVKVTQSSRYLVKRTGEKVFLECVQDMDHENMFWYRQDPGLGLRLIYFSYDVKMKEKGDIPEGYSVSREKKERFSLILESASTNQTSMYLCASSQAGGINEQYFGPGTRLTVT.

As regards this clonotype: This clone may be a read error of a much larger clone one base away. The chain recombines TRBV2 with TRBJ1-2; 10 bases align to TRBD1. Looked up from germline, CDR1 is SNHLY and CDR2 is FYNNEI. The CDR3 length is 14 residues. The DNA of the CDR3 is TGTACCAGCAGCCCCGGGACAGGGGTCTATGGCTACACCTTC. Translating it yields CTSSPGTGVYGYTF.

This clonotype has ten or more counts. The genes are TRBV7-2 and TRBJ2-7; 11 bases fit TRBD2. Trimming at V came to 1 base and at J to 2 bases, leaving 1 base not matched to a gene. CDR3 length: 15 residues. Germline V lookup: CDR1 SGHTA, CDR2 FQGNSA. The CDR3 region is CASSLGLAGTYEQYF. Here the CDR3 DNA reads TGTGCCAGCAGCTTAGGACTAGCGGGAACCTACGAGCAGTACTTC.

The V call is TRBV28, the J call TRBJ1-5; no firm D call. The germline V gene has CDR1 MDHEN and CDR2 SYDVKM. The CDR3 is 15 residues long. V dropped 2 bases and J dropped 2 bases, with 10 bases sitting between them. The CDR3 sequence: CASSLGGPGNQPQHF. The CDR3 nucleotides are TGTGCCAGCAGTTTAGGAGGTCCGGGCAATCAGCCCCAGCATTTT.

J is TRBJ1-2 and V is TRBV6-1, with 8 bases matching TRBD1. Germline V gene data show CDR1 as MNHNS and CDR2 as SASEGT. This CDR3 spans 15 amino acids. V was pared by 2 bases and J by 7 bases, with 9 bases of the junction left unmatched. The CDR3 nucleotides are TGTGCCAGCAGTGAAAAACGACAGGGGCGAGTTGGCTACACCTTC. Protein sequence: CASSEKRQGRVGYTF.

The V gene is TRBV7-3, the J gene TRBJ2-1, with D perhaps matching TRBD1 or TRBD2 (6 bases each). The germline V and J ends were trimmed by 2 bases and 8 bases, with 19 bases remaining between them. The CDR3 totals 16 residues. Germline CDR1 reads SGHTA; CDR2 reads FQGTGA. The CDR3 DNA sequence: TGTGCCAGCAGCTTAGGGGGGCCCGTTGAGTACCATGAGCAGTTCTTC. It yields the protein CASSLGGPVEYHEQFF.

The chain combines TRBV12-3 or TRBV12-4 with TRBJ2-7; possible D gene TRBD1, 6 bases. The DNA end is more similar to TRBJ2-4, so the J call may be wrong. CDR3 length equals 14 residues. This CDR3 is CASSWGQDKSIQYF. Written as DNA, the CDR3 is TGTGCCAGCAGTTGGGGGCAGGATAAATCCATTCAGTACTTC.

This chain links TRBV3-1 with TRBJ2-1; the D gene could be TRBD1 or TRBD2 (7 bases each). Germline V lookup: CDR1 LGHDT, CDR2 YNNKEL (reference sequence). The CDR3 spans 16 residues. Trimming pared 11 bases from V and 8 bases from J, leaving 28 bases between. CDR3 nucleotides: TGTGCCTGCGGCCTCAGTCAGGGGGGGAGTAACGATGAGCAGTTCTTC. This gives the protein CACGLSQGGSNDEQFF.

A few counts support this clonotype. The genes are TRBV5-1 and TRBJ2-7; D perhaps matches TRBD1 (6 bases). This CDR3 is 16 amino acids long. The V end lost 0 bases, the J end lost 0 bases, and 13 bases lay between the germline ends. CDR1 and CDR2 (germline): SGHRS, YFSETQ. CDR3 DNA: TGCGCCAGCAGCTTGGAGGGGACACTCAGCTCCTACGAGCAGTACTTC. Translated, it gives CASSLEGTLSSYEQYF.

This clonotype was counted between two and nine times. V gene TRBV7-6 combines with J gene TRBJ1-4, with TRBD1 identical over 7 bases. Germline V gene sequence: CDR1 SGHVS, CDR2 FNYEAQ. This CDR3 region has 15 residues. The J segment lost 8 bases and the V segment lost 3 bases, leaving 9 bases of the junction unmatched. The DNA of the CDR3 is TGTGCCAGCAGCTTGAACAGGGGCCCCGTCGAAAAACTGTTTTTT. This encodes CASSLNRGPVEKLFF.

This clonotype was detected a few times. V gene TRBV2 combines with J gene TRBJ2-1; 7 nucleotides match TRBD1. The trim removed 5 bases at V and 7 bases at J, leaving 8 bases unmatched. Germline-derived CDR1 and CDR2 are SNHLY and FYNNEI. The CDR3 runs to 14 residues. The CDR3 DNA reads TGTGCCAGCAGTTATGACAGGGTAGGGAATGAGCAGTTCTTC. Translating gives CASSYDRVGNEQFF.

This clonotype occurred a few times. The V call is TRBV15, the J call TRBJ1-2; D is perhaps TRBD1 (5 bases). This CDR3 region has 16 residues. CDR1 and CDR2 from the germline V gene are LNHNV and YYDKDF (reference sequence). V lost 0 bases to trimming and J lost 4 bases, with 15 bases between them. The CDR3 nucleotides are TGTGCCACCAGCAGAGACACGGGGCGCGGAGGCTATGGCTACACCTTC. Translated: CATSRDTGRGGYGYTF.